One sample yielded the 29 T cell receptor beta chains listed below, sequenced in a study of Graves' ophthalmopathy and Graves' hyperthyroidism. Researchers took RNA transcripts and amplified TCR beta CDR3 regions from them. The library came from an HTBI-primed first-round RT-PCR and a second-round multiplex PCR. MiXCR, applied by TCRdb to the multiplex PCR reads, yields one record per CDR3 protein. This table holds just over 600,000 distinct CDR3 sequences, about 24% found once. Material for sequencing was peripheral blood. The receptor source for this set is a woman aged 18-35 years with stable Graves' hyperthyroidism. Some clones in this sample may be carry-over from other donors' samples.

This clonotype was picked up a small number of times. The chain recombines TRBV30 with TRBJ2-2; the D gene could be TRBD1 or TRBD2 (7 bases each). The CDR3 has 14 residues. The germline CDR1 and CDR2 sequences are GTSNPN and SVGIG (reference sequence). CDR3 protein: CVARGDRSTGELFF. DNA of the CDR3: TGTGTCGCACGGGGGGACAGATCTACCGGGGAGCTGTTTTTT.

This clonotype was detected many times. The V gene is TRBV7-2, the J gene TRBJ1-2; 12 positions agree with TRBD1. V was clipped by 3 bases and J by 8 bases; unmatched bases: 4. CDR3 length: 14 residues. Germline CDR1 SGHTA, CDR2 FQGNSA. CDR3 region: CASSFRDRGRGYTF. The CDR3 DNA follows: TGTGCCAGCAGCTTCCGGGACAGGGGGCGCGGCTACACCTTC.

The chain uses TRBV19 and TRBJ1-1; perhaps TRBD1 as D (5 bases). V lost 5 bases and J lost 4, with 14 bases in between. The CDR3 has 14 amino acids. Germline loops: CDR1 LNHDA, CDR2 SQIVND (reference sequence). CDR3 amino acids: CASSDGDWVTEAFF. The CDR3 DNA reads as TGTGCCAGTAGTGACGGGGACTGGGTCACTGAAGCTTTCTTT.

At least ten counts were recorded for this clonotype. The chain couples TRBV20-1 to TRBJ2-5; a weak D match, TRBD2 (6 bases). V was shortened by 0 bases and J by 5 bases, with 16 bases between the two germline ends. In germline, CDR1 is DFQATT, CDR2 SNEGSKA (reference sequence). This CDR3 is built from 15 residues. This chain's CDR3 is CSARDGAGGAETQYF. For the CDR3, the DNA is TGCAGTGCTAGAGACGGGGCAGGAGGGGCGGAGACCCAGTACTTC.

This clonotype was detected ten times or more. The V gene is TRBV2, the J gene TRBJ1-2; D not resolved. Germline CDR1 and CDR2: SNHLY and FYNNEI. The CDR3 is made up of 13 amino acids. The ends were cut back, 4 bases at V and 1 base at J, with 7 bases in the middle. DNA of the CDR3: TGTGCCAGCAGTGTTCAGGATAACTATGGCTACACCTTC. Its protein is CASSVQDNYGYTF.

This clonotype showed up many times. This chain joins TRBV27 and TRBJ2-7; TRBD2 agrees at 7 bases. The germline gives CDR1 MNHEY, CDR2 SMNVEV (reference sequence). CDR3 size: 15 residues. V gave up 2 bases and J gave up 5 bases; unmatched junction bases: 9. CDR3 DNA: TGTGCCAGCAGTTTAAGTGGTCGAGCGGGGAACGAGCAGTACTTC. Protein product: CASSLSGRAGNEQYF.

This clonotype occurred many times. The CDR3 DNA is TGTGCCAGTAGCACCTTGGCGCCCCTCTTAAATCAGCCCCAGCATTTT. Translated: CASSTLAPLLNQPQHF. V is TRBV2 and J is TRBJ1-5; D uncertain. There are 16 residues in the CDR3. CDR1 is SNHLY, CDR2 FYNNEI, per germline. Between the trimmed V and J ends, which lost 9 bases and 4 bases, there was a span of 22 bases.

The chain is built from TRBV2 and TRBJ2-5; 7 nucleotides match TRBD2. From germline, CDR1 is SNHLY and CDR2 FYNNEI. This CDR3 has 12 residues. The trim removed 10 bases at V and 0 bases at J, leaving 2 bases unmatched. This CDR3 is CATGTNQETQYF. CDR3 in DNA: TGTGCCACCGGGACTAACCAAGAGACCCAGTACTTC.

This clonotype was found many times. The J gene is TRBJ2-2, the V gene TRBV7-8; the D gene is possibly TRBD1 (6 bases). In germline, CDR1 is SGHVS, CDR2 FQNEAQ. Trimming left V 5 bases short and J 4 bases short, with 20 bases between. The CDR3 is made up of 17 amino acids. The CDR3 sequence: CASSPHAGTSFTGELFF. The CDR3 DNA reads TGTGCCAGCAGCCCCCATGCCGGGACATCTTTCACCGGGGAGCTGTTTTTT.

This clonotype was seen more than once but under ten times. This rearrangement joins TRBV3-1 to TRBJ2-5; 12 nucleotides line up with TRBD2. J gave up 3 bases and V 5 bases, and 10 bases lay outside the gene matches. This CDR3 spans 17 amino acids. In germline, CDR1 is LGHDT, CDR2 YNNKEL (reference sequence). CDR3 DNA: TGTGCCAGCAGCATCCGTGGACTAGCGGGGAATAAAGAGACCCAGTACTTC. This gives the protein CASSIRGLAGNKETQYF.

This clonotype has at least ten counts. The rearrangement links TRBV7-2 to TRBJ2-2; D call uncertain. Per the germline V gene, CDR1 is SGHTA and CDR2 is FQGNSA. CDR3 length equals 15 residues. Trimming took off 8 bases at V and 2 bases at J, with 15 bases between the two ends. The chain's CDR3 is CASPVGYSNTGELFF. The DNA of the CDR3 is TGTGCCAGCCCCGTGGGGTACAGTAACACCGGGGAGCTGTTTTTT.

This clonotype was seen more than once but under ten times. With a much larger clone just one base away, this may be a read error. The DNA for the CDR3 is TGTGCCAGCAGTGACAGGAGGAACACCGGGGAGCTGTTTTTT. Protein product: CASSDRRNTGELFF. The chain is built from TRBV25-1 and TRBJ2-2; D unresolved. The CDR3 sequence is 14 residues long. Trimming stripped 3 bases from V and 1 base from J, with 6 bases between. Germline loops: CDR1 MGHDK, CDR2 SYGVNS.

This clonotype was counted ten times or more. This sequence joins TRBV12-3 or TRBV12-4 and TRBJ2-7, with D possibly matching TRBD2 (6 bases). V was trimmed by 5 bases and J by 2 bases, leaving 16 bases between them. This CDR3 spans 15 amino acids. The CDR3 bases are TGTGCCAGCAGTCCCCGAGAGGGAGGCGCCTACGAGCAGTACTTC. It specifies CASSPREGGAYEQYF.

J is TRBJ2-4 and V is TRBV25-1; D is uncertain. CDR3 length: 16 amino acids. The V end lost 5 bases, the J end lost 0 bases, and 14 bases lay between the germline ends. Germline V gives CDR1 MGHDK, CDR2 SYGVNS. The CDR3 DNA follows: TGTGCCAGCAGTTCTCAGCAACCTTTAGCCAAAAACATTCAGTACTTC. It encodes CASSSQQPLAKNIQYF. Full variable domain (rest looked up from reference TRBV25-1 and TRBJ2-4): EADIYQTPRYLVIGTGKKITLECSQTMGHDKMYWYQQDPGMELHLIHYSYGVNSTEKGDLSSESTVSRIRTEHFPLTLESARPSHTSQYLCASSSQQPLAKNIQYFGAGTRLSVL.

This clonotype has at least ten counts. The chain recombines TRBV7-3 with TRBJ2-2; perhaps TRBD2 as D (7 bases). V was shortened by 0 bases and J by 2 bases, with 10 bases between the two germline ends. The CDR3 has 16 residues. CDR1 SGHTA and CDR2 FQGTGA come from the germline V gene. The CDR3 nucleotides read TGTGCCAGCAGCTTAACAGCGGGACATAACACCGGGGAGCTGTTTTTT. Its translation: CASSLTAGHNTGELFF.

Many counts were recorded for this clonotype. The chain is built from TRBV20-1 and TRBJ1-6; D remains unclear. There are 13 residues in the CDR3. The V end was cut by 3 bases, the J end by 5 bases, with 8 bases between. From germline, CDR1 is DFQATT and CDR2 SNEGSKA (reference sequence). The chain's CDR3 is CSASPLDNSPLHF. The DNA of the CDR3 is TGCAGTGCTAGCCCCCTTGATAATTCACCCCTCCACTTT.

This clonotype has a count of ten or more. The V call is TRBV6-1, the J call TRBJ2-7; D gene unclear. Germline V gene data show CDR1 as MNHNS and CDR2 as SASEGT. This CDR3 comprises 13 residues. Trimming took off 1 base at V and 3 bases at J, with 7 bases between the two ends. The CDR3: CASSEVVGYEQYF. DNA of the CDR3: TGTGCCAGCAGTGAAGTTGTGGGCTACGAGCAGTACTTC.

This sequence joins TRBV6-1 and TRBJ1-3, with D unclear. The CDR3 sequence is 16 residues long. The V end lost 5 bases, the J end lost 0 bases, and 14 bases lay between the germline ends. Per germline, CDR1 MNHNS and CDR2 SASEGT. The CDR3 loop is CASSKPTGNSGNTIYF. CDR3 nucleotides: TGTGCCAGCAGTAAGCCGACGGGGAACTCTGGAAACACCATATATTTT.

In this sample, this clonotype turned up many times. The chain links TRBV19 to TRBJ2-5; 8 nucleotides line up with TRBD2. V dropped 3 bases and J dropped 0; count of bases not matched to a gene: 3. This CDR3 region has 15 residues. Germline assignment: CDR1 LNHDA and CDR2 SQIVND (reference sequence). This CDR3 reads CASSIGGGYQETQYF. The CDR3 region has the DNA TGTGCCAGTAGTATTGGCGGGGGGTACCAAGAGACCCAGTACTTC.

This clonotype appeared many times. The chain links TRBV7-2 to TRBJ2-5; the match to TRBD1 covers 8 bases. The CDR3 sequence is 14 residues long. Germline-derived CDR1 and CDR2 are SGHTA and FQGNSA. V shed 3 bases and J 5 bases; nucleotides not matched to a gene: 5. The CDR3 bases are TGTGCCAGCAGCTTCGGACAGGGCGGCGAGACCCAGTACTTC. This sequence encodes CASSFGQGGETQYF.

This clonotype was detected many times. The CDR3 region is CASTAGLRAYEQYF. In DNA form, the CDR3 reads TGTGCCAGCACCGCGGGACTCAGAGCCTACGAGCAGTACTTC. V and J are TRBV12-3 or TRBV12-4 and TRBJ2-7; D is perhaps TRBD2 (6 bases). V lost 7 bases to trimming and J lost 2 bases, with 15 bases between them. The CDR3 has 14 amino acids.

In its sample, this clonotype was seen many times. The J gene is TRBJ2-5, the V gene TRBV12-5, with D unresolved. The V gene's germline CDR1 is LGHNT and CDR2 FRNRAP. Trimming removed 6 bases from V and 4 bases from J, with 9 bases in between. CDR3 length equals 12 residues. The CDR3 sequence: CASGAWGETQYF. Written as DNA, the CDR3 is TGTGCTAGTGGAGCTTGGGGAGAGACCCAGTACTTC.

There are many counts of this clonotype. This chain links TRBV7-9 with TRBJ1-6; no clear D gene. V lost 3 bases to trimming and J lost 5 bases, with 11 bases between them. The CDR3 length is 15 residues. The germline V gene encodes CDR1 SEHNR and CDR2 FQNEAQ (reference sequence). CDR3 in DNA: TGTGCCAGCAGCTTGGACCGATGGAATAATTCACCCCTCCACTTT. As protein: CASSLDRWNNSPLHF.

For the CDR3, the DNA is TGTGCCAGCAGTTTGTACAGGGCTCGCACTGAAGCTTTCTTT. It specifies CASSLYRARTEAFF. The rearrangement joins TRBV28 to TRBJ1-1; D perhaps matches TRBD1 (6 bases). Germline-derived CDR1 and CDR2 are MDHEN and SYDVKM. Trimming removed 3 bases from V and 4 bases from J, with 12 bases in between. CDR3 length: 14 residues. The variable domain in full, with the rest retrieved from reference TRBV28 and TRBJ1-1, is DVKVTQSSRYLVKRTGEKVFLECVQDMDHENMFWYRQDPGLGLRLIYFSYDVKMKEKGDIPEGYSVSREKKERFSLILESASTNQTSMYLCASSLYRARTEAFFGQGTRLTVV.

This clonotype was observed at least ten times. The V call is TRBV30, the J call TRBJ1-2; 7 bases are a match to TRBD1. J lost 8 bases, V lost 3 bases, and 3 bases had no gene match. Germline values: CDR1 GTSNPN, CDR2 SVGIG (reference sequence). This CDR3 is 11 amino acids long. The CDR3 is CAWRQGHGYTF. Written as DNA, the CDR3 is TGTGCCTGGAGACAGGGGCACGGCTACACCTTC.

This clonotype was counted ten times or more. The chain combines TRBV10-3 with TRBJ1-6, with D uncertain. The CDR3 covers 15 residues. Germline values: CDR1 ENHRY, CDR2 SYGVKD. V was trimmed by 4 bases and J by 9 bases, leaving 16 bases between them. CDR3 in DNA: TGTGCCATCAGTGTAGGCGGTCGGGGTACTTCACCCCTCCACTTT. Protein sequence: CAISVGGRGTSPLHF.

This clonotype showed up just a few times. This chain uses TRBV4-1 with TRBJ1-2; D unresolved. Looked up from germline, CDR1 is MGHRA and CDR2 is YSYEKL. With 0 bases removed from V and 3 bases from J, the gap between germline ends came to 17 bases. This CDR3 spans 17 amino acids. CDR3 bases: TGCGCCAGCAGCCAAGATCCGCTTTCCCCATCCTACTATGGCTACACCTTC. It translates to CASSQDPLSPSYYGYTF.

The sample holds many counts of this clonotype. This chain joins TRBV27 and TRBJ2-2; D perhaps matches TRBD1 (6 bases). Trimming took 1 base from V and 7 from J, leaving 7 bases between them. Germline CDR1 MNHEY, CDR2 SMNVEV (reference sequence). This CDR3 is 13 amino acids long. CDR3 bases: TGTGCCAGCAGTTTATTCAGGGGCGGGGAGCTGTTTTTT. It codes for CASSLFRGGELFF.

This clonotype was counted only a few times. The genes are TRBV29-1 and TRBJ1-5, with 10 bases aligning to TRBD1. CDR3 size: 15 residues. The trim removed 4 bases at V and 2 bases at J, leaving 5 bases unmatched. Germline V gene data show CDR1 as SQVTM and CDR2 as ANQGSEA. The CDR3 sequence is CSVGVGQGGNQPQHF. The CDR3 DNA follows: TGCAGCGTTGGGGTTGGACAGGGGGGCAATCAGCCCCAGCATTTT.